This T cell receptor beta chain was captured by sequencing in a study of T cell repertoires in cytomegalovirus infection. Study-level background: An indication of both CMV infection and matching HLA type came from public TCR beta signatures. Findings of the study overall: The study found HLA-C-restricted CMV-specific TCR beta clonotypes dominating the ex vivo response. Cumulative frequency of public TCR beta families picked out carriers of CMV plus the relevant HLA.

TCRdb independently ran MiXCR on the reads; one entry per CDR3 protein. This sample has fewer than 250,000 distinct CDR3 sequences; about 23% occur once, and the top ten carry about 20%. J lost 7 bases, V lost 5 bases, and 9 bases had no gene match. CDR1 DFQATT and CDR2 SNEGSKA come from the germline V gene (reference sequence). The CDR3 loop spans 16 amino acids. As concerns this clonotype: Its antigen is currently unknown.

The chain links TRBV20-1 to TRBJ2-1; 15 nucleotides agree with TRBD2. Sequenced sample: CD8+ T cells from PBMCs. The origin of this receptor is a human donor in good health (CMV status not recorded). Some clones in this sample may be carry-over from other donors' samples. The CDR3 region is CSADRTSGGARNEQFF. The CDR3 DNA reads TGCAGTGCTGATAGGACTAGCGGGGGGGCAAGGAATGAGCAGTTCTTC.